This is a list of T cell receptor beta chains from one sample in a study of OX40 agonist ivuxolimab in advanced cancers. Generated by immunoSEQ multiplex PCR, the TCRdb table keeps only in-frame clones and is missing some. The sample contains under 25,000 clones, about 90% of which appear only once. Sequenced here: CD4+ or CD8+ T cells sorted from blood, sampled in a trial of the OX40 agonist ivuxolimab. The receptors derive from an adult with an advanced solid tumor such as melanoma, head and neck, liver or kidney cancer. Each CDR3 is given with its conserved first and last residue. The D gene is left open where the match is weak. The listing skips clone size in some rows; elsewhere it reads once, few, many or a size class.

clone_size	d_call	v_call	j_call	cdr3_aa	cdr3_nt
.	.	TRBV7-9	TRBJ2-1	CASSLGGASSSYNEQFF	TGTGCCAGCAGCTTAGGGGGGGCGAGCAGCTCCTACAATGAGCAGTTCTTC
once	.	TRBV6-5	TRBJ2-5	CASNQGGSRWQTQYF	TGTGCCAGCAACCAGGGGGGTAGCCGGTGGCAGACCCAGTACTTC
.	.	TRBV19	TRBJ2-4	CASSIVKAKNIQYF	TGTGCCAGTAGTATAGTCAAAGCCAAAAACATTCAGTACTTC
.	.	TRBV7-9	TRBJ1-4	CASSLSRESEKLFF	TGTGCCAGCAGCTTATCCAGGGAGAGTGAAAAACTGTTTTTT
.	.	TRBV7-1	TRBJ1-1	CASTLWGPQEAFF	TGTGCCAGCACCTTATGGGGACCTCAGGAAGCTTTCTTT
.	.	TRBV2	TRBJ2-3	CASSVAPDTQYF	TGTGCCAGCAGTGTGGCCCCCGATACGCAGTATTTT
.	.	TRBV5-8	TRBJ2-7	CASSLGVLSSYEQYF	TGTGCCAGCAGCTTGGGAGTCCTGAGCTCCTACGAGCAGTACTTC
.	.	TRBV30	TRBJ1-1	CAWSAGTTWQAFF	TGTGCCTGGAGCGCAGGGACAACCTGGCAAGCTTTCTTT
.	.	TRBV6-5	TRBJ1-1	CASSRGPAEAFF	TGTGCCAGCAGTAGGGGACCGGCTGAAGCTTTCTTT
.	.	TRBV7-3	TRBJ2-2	CASSLFRGGPGTGELFF	TGTGCCAGCAGCTTATTTAGGGGCGGCCCGGGCACCGGGGAGCTGTTTTTT
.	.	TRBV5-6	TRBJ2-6	CASSLVKRGGRTGANVLTF	TGTGCCAGCAGCTTGGTCAAACGAGGAGGGCGAACTGGGGCCAACGTCCTGACTTTC
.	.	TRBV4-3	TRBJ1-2	CASSLDGGGGYTF	TGCGCCAGCAGCTTGGATGGGGGGGGTGGCTACACCTTC
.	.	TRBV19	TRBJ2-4	CASSIPLGGVDIQYF	TGTGCCAGTAGTATCCCTCTCGGCGGGGTTGACATTCAGTACTTC
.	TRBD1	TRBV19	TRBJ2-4	CASSIAATGDIGWDIQYF	TGTGCCAGTAGTATCGCGGCGACAGGGGATATTGGTTGGGACATTCAGTACTTC
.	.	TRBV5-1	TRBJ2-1	CASSLYRASVNEQFF	TGCGCCAGCAGCTTGTATAGGGCTAGCGTTAATGAGCAGTTCTTC
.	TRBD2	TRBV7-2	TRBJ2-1	CASNPLAGPGGYEQFF	TGTGCCAGCAACCCCCTGGCGGGGCCGGGGGGGTATGAGCAGTTCTTC
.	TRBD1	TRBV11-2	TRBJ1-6	CASSLGPGTGYNSPLHF	TGTGCCAGCAGCTTAGGACCCGGGACAGGTTATAATTCACCCCTCCACTTT
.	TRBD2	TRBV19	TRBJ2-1	CASLGTSGWGEQFF	TGTGCCAGTCTCGGGACTAGCGGGTGGGGTGAGCAGTTCTTC
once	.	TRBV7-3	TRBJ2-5	CASSFYGAEGTQYF	TGTGCCAGCAGCTTTTACGGGGCCGAGGGGACCCAGTACTTC
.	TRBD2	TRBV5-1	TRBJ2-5	CASSPTSGGPETQYF	TGCGCCAGCAGCCCGACTAGCGGGGGACCAGAGACCCAGTACTTC
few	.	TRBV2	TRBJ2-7	CASSVSWTDSYEQYF	TGTGCCAGCAGTGTTTCGTGGACAGACTCCTACGAGCAGTACTTC
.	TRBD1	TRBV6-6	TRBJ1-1	CASRDSRGSYTEAFF	TGTGCCAGCAGGGACAGCAGGGGGTCGTACACTGAAGCTTTCTTT
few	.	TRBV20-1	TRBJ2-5	CSARPQETQYF	TGCAGTGCTAGACCACAAGAGACCCAGTACTTC
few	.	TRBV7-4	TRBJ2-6	CASSLVGSANVLTF	TGTGCCAGCAGCTTAGTCGGGTCGGCCAACGTCCTGACTTTC
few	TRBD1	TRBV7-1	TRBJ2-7	CASSLTAGTGSYEQYF	TGTGCCAGCAGCCTAACCGCCGGGACAGGATCCTACGAGCAGTACTTC
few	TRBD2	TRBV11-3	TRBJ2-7	CASSLVPGLAGASSYEQYF	TGTGCCAGCAGCTTAGTTCCGGGACTAGCGGGAGCTAGCTCCTACGAGCAGTACTTC
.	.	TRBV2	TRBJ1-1	CASRVGRTNTEAFF	TGTGCCAGCAGAGTGGGACGGACGAACACTGAAGCTTTCTTT